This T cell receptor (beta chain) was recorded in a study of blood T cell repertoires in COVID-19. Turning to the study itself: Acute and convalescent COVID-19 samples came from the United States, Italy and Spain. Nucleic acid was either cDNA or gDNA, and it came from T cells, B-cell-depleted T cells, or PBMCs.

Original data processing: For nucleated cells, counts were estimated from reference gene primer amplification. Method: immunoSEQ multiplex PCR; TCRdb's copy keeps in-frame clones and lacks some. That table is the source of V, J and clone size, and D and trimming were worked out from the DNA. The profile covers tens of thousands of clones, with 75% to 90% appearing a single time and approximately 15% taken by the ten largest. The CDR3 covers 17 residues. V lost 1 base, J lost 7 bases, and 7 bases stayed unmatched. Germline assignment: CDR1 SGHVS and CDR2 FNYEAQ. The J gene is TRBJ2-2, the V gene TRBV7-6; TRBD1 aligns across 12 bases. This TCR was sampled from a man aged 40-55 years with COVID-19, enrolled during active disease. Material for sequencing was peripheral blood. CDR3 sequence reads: CASSLEFGTGGIGELFF. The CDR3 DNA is TGTGCCAGCAGCTTAGAGTTTGGGACAGGGGGCATCGGGGAGCTGTTTTTT.